This record covers a single T cell receptor beta chain. Coverage ceases 3 residues before the CDR3 finishes, and the germline J gene fills in the end. Dot-blot hybridization genotyped cervical HPV amplified with MY09/MY11 PCR. The sample originates from a study of T cells in women clearing cervical HPV infection. V dropped 3 bases and J dropped 9 bases, with 12 bases sitting between them. The germline V gene has CDR1 LNHDA and CDR2 SQIVND (reference sequence). The CDR3 contains 13 residues. Generated by immunoSEQ multiplex PCR, the TCRdb table keeps only in-frame clones and is missing some. This listing includes about 40,000 clones.

This chain links TRBV19 with TRBJ2-1; perhaps TRBD2 as D (6 bases). The receptor comes from a woman between 18 and 70 years old with a cervical HPV16 infection that either progressed to CIN3+ or cleared (not recorded which). The specimen was blood buffy coat. The CDR3 reads CASSIGERAEQFF. The sequenced CDR3 bases are TGTGCCAGTAGTATCGGGGAGCGGGCTGAG.